The rows below give T cell receptor beta chains drawn from one sample of a study of blood T cell repertoires in COVID-19. The protocol was immunoSEQ multiplex PCR, while the TCRdb copy is restricted to in-frame clones and leaves out a portion. The table lists about 270,000 clones, approximately 86% of them singletons. What was sequenced was PBMCs or T cells enriched from blood (not recorded which). These receptors came from a woman under 30 who had recovered from COVID-19. Both conserved end residues are part of each CDR3. The D gene is left open where the match is weak. The size of a clone is reported for some rows only, either as once, few or many, or as a class for expanded clones.

-	TRBD1	TRBJ1-2	TRBV11-2	TGTGCCAGCAGCTCGACTCGACAGGGGGCGTCGTTTGGCTACACCTTC	CASSSTRQGASFGYTF
-	-	TRBJ2-3	TRBV24-1	TGTGCCACCAGTGACCCACGGGCAGATACGCAGTATTTT	CATSDPRADTQYF
-	-	TRBJ1-2	TRBV5-6	TGTGCCAGCAGCTTCTTGGGCGATGGCTACACCTTC	CASSFLGDGYTF
-	TRBD1	TRBJ1-6	TRBV3-1/TRBV3-2	TGTGCCAGCAGCCAGAACAGGGGGCCGTCACCCCTCCACTTT	CASSQNRGPSPLHF
-	-	TRBJ2-1	TRBV7-8	TGTGCCAGCAGCATAGAGACGATGGGGGGCAATGAGCAGTTCTTC	CASSIETMGGNEQFF
-	-	TRBJ2-7	TRBV11-2	TGTGCCAGCAGCTTAGATCGGCACAGCGGAGTCTACGAGCAGTACTTC	CASSLDRHSGVYEQYF
-	-	TRBJ1-5	TRBV12-3/TRBV12-4	TGTGCCAGCAGTTTCAGGTCAGGTCAGCCCCAGCATTTT	CASSFRSGQPQHF
few	TRBD1	TRBJ2-1	TRBV19	TGTGCCAGTAGTATACGGACAGGGGGTCCAAGTCGGGATGAGCAGTTCTTC	CASSIRTGGPSRDEQFF
few	-	TRBJ2-3	TRBV19	TGTGCCAGTAATCGGCAGGATAGCACAGATACGCAGTATTTT	CASNRQDSTDTQYF
-	TRBD1	TRBJ1-6	TRBV7-9	TGTGCCAGCAGCCCCGGAGGGGGCATGTCCTATAATTCACCCCTCCACTTT	CASSPGGGMSYNSPLHF